This T cell receptor (beta chain) was captured by sequencing in a study of T cells in Graves' hyperthyroidism and ophthalmopathy. Across the whole study: Pretreatment peripheral blood was obtained at initial diagnosis. Study-wide findings and caveats: From stable hyperthyroidism, ophthalmopathy was set apart by a 13 V-J model. Blood also held most thyroid clonotypes expanded beyond 0.001.

The sample holds a few counts of this clonotype. Its cognate antigen is unknown. Amplification targeted TCR beta CDR3 regions from RNA transcripts. With the HTBI primer set, the TCR CDR3 went through a first round of RT-PCR. TCRdb itself ran the multiplex PCR reads through MiXCR, one entry per CDR3 protein. This table has under 450,000 distinct CDR3 sequences, about 15% appearing once. The V end lost 2 bases, the J end lost 6 bases, and 20 bases lay between the germline ends. CDR1 is KGHSH and CDR2 is LQKENI in the germline V gene. The CDR3 sequence is 16 residues long. The chain combines TRBV18 with TRBJ2-7; D perhaps matches TRBD2 (6 bases). Sequencing used blood. The sequence was collected from a woman aged 25 to 39 with Graves' hyperthyroidism that later progressed to Graves' ophthalmopathy. CDR3 DNA sequence: TGTGCCAGCTCACCAAGGGAGGTCGGCAGGGCGGCCGAGCAGTACTTC. Translation gives CASSPREVGRAAEQYF.